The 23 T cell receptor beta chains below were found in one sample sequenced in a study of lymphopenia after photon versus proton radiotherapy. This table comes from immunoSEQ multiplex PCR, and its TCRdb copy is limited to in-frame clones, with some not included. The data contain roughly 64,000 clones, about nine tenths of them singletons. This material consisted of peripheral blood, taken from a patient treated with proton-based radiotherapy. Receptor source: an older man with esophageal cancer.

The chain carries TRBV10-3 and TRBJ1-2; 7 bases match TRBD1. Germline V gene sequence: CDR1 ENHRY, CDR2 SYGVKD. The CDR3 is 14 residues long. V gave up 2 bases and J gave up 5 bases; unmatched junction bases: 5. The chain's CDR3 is CAISEDRERYGYTF. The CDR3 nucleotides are TGTGCCATCAGTGAGGACAGGGAAAGATATGGCTACACCTTC.

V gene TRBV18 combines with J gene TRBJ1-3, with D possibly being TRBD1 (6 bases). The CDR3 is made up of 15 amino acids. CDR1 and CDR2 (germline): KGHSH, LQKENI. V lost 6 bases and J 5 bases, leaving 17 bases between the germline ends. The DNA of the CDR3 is TGTGCCAGCTCGGCAGGACAGTCGGGAAGAAACACCATATATTTT. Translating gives CASSAGQSGRNTIYF.

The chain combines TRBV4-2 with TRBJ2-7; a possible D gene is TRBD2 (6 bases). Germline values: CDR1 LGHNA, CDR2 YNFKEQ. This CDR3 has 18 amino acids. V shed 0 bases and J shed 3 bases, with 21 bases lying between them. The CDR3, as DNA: TGTGCCAGCAGCCAAGAAACCCTCGGAGGCGGGGAGGTCTACGAGCAGTACTTC. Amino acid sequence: CASSQETLGGGEVYEQYF.

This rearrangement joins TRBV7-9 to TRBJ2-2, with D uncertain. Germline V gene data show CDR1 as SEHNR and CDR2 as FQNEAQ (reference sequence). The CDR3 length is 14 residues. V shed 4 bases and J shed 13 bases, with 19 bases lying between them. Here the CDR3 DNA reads TGTGCCAGCAGCTATGAGGACCTGGCGGTTGGGCTGTTTTTT. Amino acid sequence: CASSYEDLAVGLFF.

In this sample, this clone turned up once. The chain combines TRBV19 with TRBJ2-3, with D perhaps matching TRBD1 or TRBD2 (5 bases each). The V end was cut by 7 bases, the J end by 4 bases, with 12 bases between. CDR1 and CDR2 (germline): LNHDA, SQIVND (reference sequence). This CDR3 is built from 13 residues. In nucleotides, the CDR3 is TGTGCCAGTACGCGGGTAGGGGCAGATACGCAGTATTTT. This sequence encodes CASTRVGADTQYF.

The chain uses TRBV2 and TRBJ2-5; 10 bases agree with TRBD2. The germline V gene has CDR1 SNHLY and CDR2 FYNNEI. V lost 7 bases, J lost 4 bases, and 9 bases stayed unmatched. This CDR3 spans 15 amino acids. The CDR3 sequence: CASISQRGGRETQYF. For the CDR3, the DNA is TGTGCCAGCATTTCGCAGCGGGGGGGAAGAGAGACCCAGTACTTC.

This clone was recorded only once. CDR3 sequence: CASSWTGTSGETQYF. The CDR3 nucleotides are TGTGCCAGCAGCTGGACCGGGACTAGCGGAGAGACCCAGTACTTC. The chain uses TRBV9 and TRBJ2-5, with TRBD2 matching 11 bases. The germline V gene has CDR1 SGDLS and CDR2 YYNGEE. J was trimmed by 4 bases and V by 4 bases; bases with no gene match: 6. The CDR3 consists of 15 residues.

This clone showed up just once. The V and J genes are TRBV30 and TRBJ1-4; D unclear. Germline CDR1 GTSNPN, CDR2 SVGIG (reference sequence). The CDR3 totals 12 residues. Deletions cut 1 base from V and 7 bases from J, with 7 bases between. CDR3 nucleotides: TGTGCCTGGAGTGACGAAACTGAAAAACTGTTTTTT. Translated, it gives CAWSDETEKLFF.

The CDR3 bases are TGTGCCAGCAGCTTATGGGGACAGGGTACCTACGAGCAGTACTTC. This gives the protein CASSLWGQGTYEQYF. This sequence joins TRBV7-2 and TRBJ2-5, with 9 bases identical to TRBD1. TRBJ2-7 matches the DNA end more closely, so the J call is doubtful. The CDR3 runs to 15 residues. Germline assignment: CDR1 SGHTA and CDR2 FQGNSA.

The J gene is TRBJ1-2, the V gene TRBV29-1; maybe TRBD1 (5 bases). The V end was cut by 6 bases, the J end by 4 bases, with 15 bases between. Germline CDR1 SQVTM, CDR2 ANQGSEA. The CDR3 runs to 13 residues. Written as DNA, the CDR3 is TGCAGCGTGGGTATAGGAGGGGTCTATGGCTACACCTTC. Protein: CSVGIGGVYGYTF.

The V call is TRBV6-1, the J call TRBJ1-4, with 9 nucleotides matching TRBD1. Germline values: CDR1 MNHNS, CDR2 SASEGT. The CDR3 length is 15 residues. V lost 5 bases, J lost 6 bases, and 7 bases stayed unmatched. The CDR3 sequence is CASSREGTGYEKLFF. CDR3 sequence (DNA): TGTGCCAGCAGTAGGGAGGGGACAGGGTATGAAAAACTGTTTTTT.

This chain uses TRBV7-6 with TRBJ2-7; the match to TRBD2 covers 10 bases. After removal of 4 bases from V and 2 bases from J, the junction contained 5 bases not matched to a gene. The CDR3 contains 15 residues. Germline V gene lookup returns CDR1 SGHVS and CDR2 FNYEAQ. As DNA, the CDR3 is TGTGCCAGCAGCTCCGCCAGCGGGAGGGCCTACGAGCAGTACTTC. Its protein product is CASSSASGRAYEQYF.

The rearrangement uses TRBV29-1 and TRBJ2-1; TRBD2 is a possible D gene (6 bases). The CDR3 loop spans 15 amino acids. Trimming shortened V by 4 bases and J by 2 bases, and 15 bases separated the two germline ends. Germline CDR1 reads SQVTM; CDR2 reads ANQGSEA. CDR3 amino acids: CSVAEGTNAYNEQFF. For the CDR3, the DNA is TGCAGCGTTGCGGAGGGAACTAACGCCTACAATGAGCAGTTCTTC.

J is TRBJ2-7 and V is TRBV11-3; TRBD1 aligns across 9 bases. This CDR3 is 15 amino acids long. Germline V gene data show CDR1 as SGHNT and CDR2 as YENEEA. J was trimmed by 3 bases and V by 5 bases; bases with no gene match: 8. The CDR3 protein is CASSPGTGLDYEQYF. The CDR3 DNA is TGTGCCAGCAGCCCGGGGACAGGGCTAGACTACGAGCAGTACTTC.

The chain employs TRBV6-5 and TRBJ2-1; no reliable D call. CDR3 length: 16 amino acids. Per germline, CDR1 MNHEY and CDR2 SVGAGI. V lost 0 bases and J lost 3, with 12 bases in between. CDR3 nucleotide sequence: TGTGCCAGCAGTTACTCTGAAGGGCTAGGCTACAATGAGCAGTTCTTC. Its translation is CASSYSEGLGYNEQFF.

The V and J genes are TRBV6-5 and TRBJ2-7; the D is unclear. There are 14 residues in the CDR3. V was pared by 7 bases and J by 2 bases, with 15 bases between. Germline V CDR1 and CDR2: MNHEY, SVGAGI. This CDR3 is CASTTAGFPYEQYF. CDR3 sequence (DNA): TGTGCCAGCACCACCGCCGGGTTTCCCTACGAGCAGTACTTC.

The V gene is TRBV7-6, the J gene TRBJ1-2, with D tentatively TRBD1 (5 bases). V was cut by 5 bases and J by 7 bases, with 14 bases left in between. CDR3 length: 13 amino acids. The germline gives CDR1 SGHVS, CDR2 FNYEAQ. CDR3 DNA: TGTGCCAGCAGCCCTCGCCTGGGGCTTGGCTACACCTTC. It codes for CASSPRLGLGYTF.

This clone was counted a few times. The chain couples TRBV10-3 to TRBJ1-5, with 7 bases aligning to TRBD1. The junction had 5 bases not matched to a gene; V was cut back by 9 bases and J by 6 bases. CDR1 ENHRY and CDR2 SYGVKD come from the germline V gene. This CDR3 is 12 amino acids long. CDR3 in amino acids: CAIGTVPQPQHF. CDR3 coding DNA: TGTGCCATTGGGACAGTCCCTCAGCCCCAGCATTTT.

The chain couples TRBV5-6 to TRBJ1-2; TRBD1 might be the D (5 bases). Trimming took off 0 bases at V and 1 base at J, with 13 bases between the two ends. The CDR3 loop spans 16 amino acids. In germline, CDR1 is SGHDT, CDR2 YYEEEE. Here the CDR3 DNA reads TGTGCCAGCAGCTTGGGTCATCGGGGGGGTAACTATGGCTACACCTTC. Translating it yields CASSLGHRGGNYGYTF.

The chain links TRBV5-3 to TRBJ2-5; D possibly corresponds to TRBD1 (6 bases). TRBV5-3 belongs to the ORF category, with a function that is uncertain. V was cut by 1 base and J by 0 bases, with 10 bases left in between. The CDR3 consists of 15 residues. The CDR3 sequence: CARSLQGRNQETQYF. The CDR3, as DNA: TGTGCCAGAAGCTTGCAGGGGCGAAACCAAGAGACCCAGTACTTC.

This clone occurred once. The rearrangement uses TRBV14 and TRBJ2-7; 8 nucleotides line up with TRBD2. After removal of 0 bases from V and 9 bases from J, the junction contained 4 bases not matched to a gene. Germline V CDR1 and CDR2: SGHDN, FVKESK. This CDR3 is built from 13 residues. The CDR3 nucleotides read TGTGCCAGCAGCCAAGATCTCGCGGGAGGGCAGTACTTC. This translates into CASSQDLAGGQYF.

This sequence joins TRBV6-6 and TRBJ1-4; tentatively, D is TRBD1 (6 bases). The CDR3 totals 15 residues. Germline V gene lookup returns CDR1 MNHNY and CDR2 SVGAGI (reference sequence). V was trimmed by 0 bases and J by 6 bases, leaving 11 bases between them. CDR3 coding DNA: TGTGCCAGCAGTTACTCGTCCAGGGGTGATGAAAAACTGTTTTTT. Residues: CASSYSSRGDEKLFF.

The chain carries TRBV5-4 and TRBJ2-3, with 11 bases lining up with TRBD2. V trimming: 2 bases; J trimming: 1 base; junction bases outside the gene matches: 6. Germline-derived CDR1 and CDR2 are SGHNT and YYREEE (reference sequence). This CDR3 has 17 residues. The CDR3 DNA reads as TGTGCCAGCAGCTTTGGGGGGACTAGCGGACGCACAGATACGCAGTATTTT. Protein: CASSFGGTSGRTDTQYF. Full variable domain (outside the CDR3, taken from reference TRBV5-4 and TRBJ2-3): ETGVTQSPTHLIKTRGQQVTLRCSSQSGHNTVSWYQQALGQGPQFIFQYYREEENGRGNFPPRFSGLQFPNYSSELNVNALELDDSALYLCASSFGGTSGRTDTQYFGPGTRLTVL.